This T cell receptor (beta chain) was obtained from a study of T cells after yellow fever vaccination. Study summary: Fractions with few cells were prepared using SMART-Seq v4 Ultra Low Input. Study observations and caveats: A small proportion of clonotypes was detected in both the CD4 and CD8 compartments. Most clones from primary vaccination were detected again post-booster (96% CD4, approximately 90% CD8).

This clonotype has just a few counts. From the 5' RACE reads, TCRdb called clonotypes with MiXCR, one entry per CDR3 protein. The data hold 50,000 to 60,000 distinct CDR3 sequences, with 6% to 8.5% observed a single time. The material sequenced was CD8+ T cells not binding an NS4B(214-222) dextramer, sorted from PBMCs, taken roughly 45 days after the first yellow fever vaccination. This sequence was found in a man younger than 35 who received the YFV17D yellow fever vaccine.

The CDR3 region has the DNA TGCGCCAGCAGTCAACATGGGGCGGTTGAGCAGTTCTTC. Its translation: CASSQHGAVEQFF. The chain combines TRBV4-1 with TRBJ2-1, with a weak D call TRBD1 (5 bases). The CDR3 length is 13 residues. V dropped 6 bases and J dropped 9 bases, with 15 bases sitting between them. Germline V gene lookup returns CDR1 MGHRA and CDR2 YSYEKL.